The 7 T cell receptor beta chains given below trace back to one sample, sequenced in a study of T cell responses to AZD1222 COVID-19 vaccine. Clones were sequenced by immunoSEQ multiplex PCR, and TCRdb holds only the in-frame ones, with some missing. The sample lists about 27,000 clones; 80% to 95% were seen once. The material was peripheral blood, obtained 28 days after the second AZD1222 dose. The receptors originated from an adult who received the AZD1222 COVID-19 vaccine.

The V gene is TRBV19, the J gene TRBJ2-3; TRBD1 aligns across 7 bases. The CDR3 loop spans 16 amino acids. The V gene's germline CDR1 is LNHDA and CDR2 SQIVND (reference sequence). V trimming: 3 bases; J trimming: 1 base; junction bases outside the gene matches: 7. CDR3 DNA: TGTGCCAGTAGTATGCAGACAGGGTCAGGCACAGATACGCAGTATTTT. The encoded protein is CASSMQTGSGTDTQYF.

This clone occurred a few times. The J gene is TRBJ2-1, the V gene TRBV29-1; TRBD1 agrees at 8 bases. Germline-derived CDR1 and CDR2 are SQVTM and ANQGSEA. The CDR3 totals 14 residues. The V segment lost 6 bases and the J segment 2 bases; nucleotides outside the gene matches: 6. This CDR3 is CSVGQGLAYNEQFF. Here the CDR3 DNA reads TGCAGCGTCGGACAGGGCTTAGCCTACAATGAGCAGTTCTTC.

The chain joins TRBV5-1 to TRBJ1-4; D is undetermined. The V end lost 2 bases, the J end lost 8 bases, and 16 bases lay between the germline ends. In germline, CDR1 is SGHRS, CDR2 YFSETQ. This CDR3 has 15 residues. Here the CDR3 reads CASSFNPVIEEKLFF. CDR3 sequence (DNA): TGCGCCAGCAGCTTTAACCCAGTGATTGAGGAAAAACTGTTTTTT.

This chain links TRBV12-3 or TRBV12-4 with TRBJ1-1, with D perhaps TRBD1 (6 bases). V was trimmed by 4 bases and J by 1 base, leaving 7 bases between them. There are 13 residues in the CDR3. CDR3 protein: CASSSTGNTEAFF. Here the CDR3 DNA reads TGTGCCAGCAGTTCGACAGGGAACACTGAAGCTTTCTTT.

The V and J genes are TRBV11-3 and TRBJ1-6; maybe TRBD1 (6 bases). The V end was cut by 5 bases, the J end by 4 bases, with 9 bases between. The CDR3 covers 14 residues. In germline, CDR1 is SGHNT, CDR2 YENEEA. CDR3 bases: TGTGCCAGCAGCCCAGGACAGTATAATTCACCCCTCCACTTT. This codes for CASSPGQYNSPLHF. The variable domain in full, with the rest retrieved from reference TRBV11-3 and TRBJ1-6, is EAGVVQSPRYKIIEKKQPVAFWCNPISGHNTLYWYLQNLGQGPELLIRYENEEAVDDSQLPKDRFSAERLKGVDSTLKIQPAELGDSAVYLCASSPGQYNSPLHFGNGTRLTVT.

The chain couples TRBV7-8 to TRBJ2-1; either TRBD1 or TRBD2 may fit D (5 bases each). CDR3 size: 13 residues. The germline V gene has CDR1 SGHVS and CDR2 FQNEAQ. V gave up 7 bases and J gave up 10 bases, with 17 bases separating them. This chain's CDR3 is CASTTGLRDEQFF. Here the CDR3 DNA reads TGTGCCAGCACAACGGGCCTAAGGGACGAGCAGTTCTTC.

The rearrangement uses TRBV5-1 and TRBJ2-7, with D unclear. Germline CDR1 SGHRS, CDR2 YFSETQ. This CDR3 contains 15 residues. The germline V and J ends were trimmed by 0 bases and 2 bases, with 12 bases remaining between them. The CDR3 region is CASSLVPPGTYEQYF. The CDR3 DNA sequence: TGCGCCAGCAGCTTGGTACCCCCGGGCACCTACGAGCAGTACTTC.